A selection of T cell receptor beta chains follows, all from one sample in a study of vaccination effects on CD4 cells after COVID-19. The antigens of these receptors remain unknown. Here immunoSEQ multiplex PCR was the method, and the copy in TCRdb shows in-frame clones only, minus some. The sample consists of about 27,000 clones, approximately 70% of them appearing once. This material consisted of CD4+ T cells from PBMCs cultured with HCoV-NL63 spike peptides, taken before COVID-19 vaccination. Every receptor here comes from a human donor who received a COVID-19 vaccine. Both conserved end residues are part of each CDR3. The order of the fields is clone size, J gene, V gene, D gene, CDR3 protein, CDR3 DNA. A D gene is named only where the DNA matches it firmly. Rows give clone size only sometimes, using once, few, many, or a class for an expanded clone.

abundance: .
j_gene: TRBJ2-3
v_gene: TRBV18
d_gene: TRBD2
CDR3aa: CASSPPVSGITDTQYF
CDR3nt: TGTGCCAGCTCACCACCAGTTAGCGGGATCACAGATACGCAGTATTTT

abundance: .
j_gene: TRBJ2-2
v_gene: TRBV6-5
d_gene: .
CDR3aa: CASRPGTNTGELFF
CDR3nt: TGTGCCAGCAGACCGGGCACAAACACCGGGGAGCTGTTTTTT

abundance: once
j_gene: TRBJ2-2
v_gene: TRBV12-5
d_gene: TRBD2
CDR3aa: CASGPGGGTGELFF
CDR3nt: TGTGCTAGTGGTCCCGGGGGGGGCACCGGGGAGCTGTTTTTT

abundance: .
j_gene: TRBJ1-1
v_gene: TRBV9
d_gene: TRBD1
CDR3aa: CASRTGTANTEAFF
CDR3nt: TGTGCCAGCAGGACCGGGACAGCGAACACTGAAGCTTTCTTT

abundance: .
j_gene: TRBJ2-3
v_gene: TRBV5-1
d_gene: .
CDR3aa: CASSLALRSLSTDTQYF
CDR3nt: TGCGCCAGCAGCTTGGCCCTGCGGAGCCTTTCCACAGATACGCAGTATTTT

abundance: few
j_gene: TRBJ2-1
v_gene: TRBV6-5
d_gene: .
CDR3aa: CASSRRLGRYNEQFF
CDR3nt: TGTGCCAGCAGTCGCCGACTAGGGAGGTACAATGAGCAGTTCTTC

abundance: .
j_gene: TRBJ2-7
v_gene: TRBV19
d_gene: TRBD1
CDR3aa: CASRTGAGGSYEQYF
CDR3nt: TGTGCCAGTAGAACCGGGGCAGGGGGTTCCTACGAGCAGTACTTC

abundance: .
j_gene: TRBJ1-1
v_gene: TRBV4-3
d_gene: .
CDR3aa: CASSQGRTAEAFF
CDR3nt: TGCGCCAGCAGCCAAGGACGGACAGCTGAAGCTTTCTTT

abundance: .
j_gene: TRBJ2-4
v_gene: TRBV5-1
d_gene: .
CDR3aa: CASSFPIAKNIQYF
CDR3nt: TGCGCCAGCAGCTTTCCCATAGCCAAAAACATTCAGTACTTC

abundance: .
j_gene: TRBJ1-6
v_gene: TRBV12-3/TRBV12-4
d_gene: .
CDR3aa: CASSSRGGSPLHF
CDR3nt: TGTGCCAGCAGTTCCAGGGGAGGGTCACCCCTCCACTTT

abundance: .
j_gene: TRBJ2-1
v_gene: TRBV3-1/TRBV3-2
d_gene: TRBD2
CDR3aa: CASSSPGFLAGEGNEQFF
CDR3nt: TGTGCCAGCAGTTCTCCCGGGTTCCTAGCGGGAGAAGGCAATGAGCAGTTCTTC

abundance: .
j_gene: TRBJ1-1
v_gene: TRBV18
d_gene: TRBD1
CDR3aa: CASSQDREAFF
CDR3nt: TGTGCCAGCTCACAGGACAGGGAAGCTTTCTTT

abundance: .
j_gene: TRBJ1-6
v_gene: TRBV11-2
d_gene: .
CDR3aa: CASTGGRTYNSPLHF
CDR3nt: TGTGCCAGCACGGGAGGTCGGACCTATAATTCACCCCTCCACTTT

abundance: .
j_gene: TRBJ1-2
v_gene: TRBV29-1
d_gene: .
CDR3aa: CSVSNGFGYTF
CDR3nt: TGCAGCGTCTCAAACGGCTTTGGCTACACCTTC

abundance: .
j_gene: TRBJ2-7
v_gene: TRBV19
d_gene: TRBD1
CDR3aa: CASSPRGQYSYEQYF
CDR3nt: TGTGCCAGTAGTCCACGGGGACAGTACAGCTACGAGCAGTACTTC

abundance: .
j_gene: TRBJ2-1
v_gene: TRBV6-2/TRBV6-3
d_gene: TRBD1
CDR3aa: CASSYSIKVTWTGKDNEQFF
CDR3nt: TGTGCCAGCAGTTACTCGATAAAGGTGACTTGGACAGGGAAGGACAATGAGCAGTTCTTC

abundance: once
j_gene: TRBJ1-2
v_gene: TRBV5-6
d_gene: .
CDR3aa: CASSSPVTRSTF
CDR3nt: TGTGCCAGCAGCTCACCGGTGACAAGGAGCACCTTC

abundance: few
j_gene: TRBJ1-1
v_gene: TRBV18
d_gene: .
CDR3aa: CASSPAGAPEAFF
CDR3nt: TGTGCCAGCTCACCCGCAGGGGCCCCTGAAGCTTTCTTT

abundance: .
j_gene: TRBJ2-3
v_gene: TRBV6-2/TRBV6-3
d_gene: .
CDR3aa: CASSYESGTTQYF
CDR3nt: TGTGCCAGCAGTTACGAGAGTGGTACTACGCAGTATTTT

abundance: few
j_gene: TRBJ1-1
v_gene: TRBV6-2/TRBV6-3
d_gene: .
CDR3aa: CASSYLRDTEAFF
CDR3nt: TGTGCCAGCAGTTACCTCAGGGATACTGAAGCTTTCTTT

abundance: .
j_gene: TRBJ1-1
v_gene: TRBV7-9
d_gene: .
CDR3aa: CASAGDASNEAFF
CDR3nt: TGTGCCAGCGCCGGGGACGCCTCAAACGAAGCTTTCTTT

abundance: few
j_gene: TRBJ1-2
v_gene: TRBV19
d_gene: .
CDR3aa: CASRTVGAENYGYTF
CDR3nt: TGTGCCAGCCGCACCGTTGGGGCTGAGAACTATGGCTACACCTTC

abundance: few
j_gene: TRBJ1-5
v_gene: TRBV6-2/TRBV6-3
d_gene: TRBD1
CDR3aa: CASSQGGSNQPQHF
CDR3nt: TGTGCCAGCAGTCAGGGGGGTAGCAATCAGCCCCAGCATTTT

abundance: .
j_gene: TRBJ1-5
v_gene: TRBV10-3
d_gene: TRBD1
CDR3aa: CAISERWPGTGIGQPQHF
CDR3nt: TGTGCCATCAGTGAGAGGTGGCCCGGGACAGGGATTGGACAGCCCCAGCATTTT

abundance: .
j_gene: TRBJ1-2
v_gene: TRBV28
d_gene: TRBD1
CDR3aa: CASSLGRGSWRYTF
CDR3nt: TGTGCCAGCAGTTTGGGCAGGGGGAGTTGGCGCTACACCTTC

abundance: .
j_gene: TRBJ2-7
v_gene: TRBV18
d_gene: TRBD2
CDR3aa: CASSPPGMIAGGSYEQYF
CDR3nt: TGTGCCAGCTCACCACCCGGTATGATAGCGGGAGGTTCCTACGAGCAGTACTTC

abundance: .
j_gene: TRBJ2-2
v_gene: TRBV6-6
d_gene: .
CDR3aa: CASSLPVAHTGELFF
CDR3nt: TGTGCCAGCAGCCTCCCAGTTGCCCACACCGGGGAGCTGTTTTTT

abundance: .
j_gene: TRBJ1-2
v_gene: TRBV18
d_gene: TRBD1
CDR3aa: CASSPSTGEGYTF
CDR3nt: TGTGCCAGCTCACCCTCGACAGGGGAGGGCTACACCTTC

abundance: few
j_gene: TRBJ2-2
v_gene: TRBV7-3
d_gene: .
CDR3aa: CASSLYGLDTGELFF
CDR3nt: TGTGCCAGCAGCTTATACGGGTTGGACACCGGGGAGCTGTTTTTT

abundance: .
j_gene: TRBJ2-3
v_gene: TRBV27
d_gene: TRBD2
CDR3aa: CASSLSAPGLAGEVDTQYF
CDR3nt: TGTGCCAGCAGTTTATCGGCCCCCGGACTAGCGGGAGAGGTAGATACGCAGTATTTT

abundance: .
j_gene: TRBJ2-7
v_gene: TRBV12-3/TRBV12-4
d_gene: .
CDR3aa: CASGSDTYEQYF
CDR3nt: TGTGCCAGCGGGAGCGACACCTACGAGCAGTACTTC

abundance: few
j_gene: TRBJ2-7
v_gene: TRBV28
d_gene: .
CDR3aa: CAISSWRESYEQYF
CDR3nt: TGTGCCATATCCTCTTGGAGGGAGAGTTATGAGCAGTACTTC

abundance: .
j_gene: TRBJ1-4
v_gene: TRBV7-2
d_gene: .
CDR3aa: CASSPMEAGKLFF
CDR3nt: TGTGCCAGCAGCCCGATGGAGGCGGGAAAACTGTTTTTT

abundance: .
j_gene: TRBJ1-6
v_gene: TRBV28
d_gene: .
CDR3aa: CASSPLGFPLNSPLHF
CDR3nt: TGTGCCAGCAGTCCGCTGGGGTTTCCGTTGAATTCACCCCTCCACTTT

abundance: .
j_gene: TRBJ2-1
v_gene: TRBV6-5
d_gene: .
CDR3aa: CASLRKYSSYNEQFF
CDR3nt: TGTGCCAGCCTGAGAAAGTATAGCTCCTACAATGAGCAGTTCTTC

abundance: .
j_gene: TRBJ1-6
v_gene: TRBV3-1/TRBV3-2
d_gene: .
CDR3aa: CASSLTLGGESPLHF
CDR3nt: TGTGCCAGCAGCCTGACCTTAGGGGGGGAATCACCCCTCCACTTT

abundance: once
j_gene: TRBJ2-1
v_gene: TRBV3-1/TRBV3-2
d_gene: TRBD1
CDR3aa: CASSPQGAQTEQFF
CDR3nt: TGTGCCAGCAGCCCGCAGGGGGCTCAAACTGAGCAGTTCTTC

abundance: .
j_gene: TRBJ2-1
v_gene: TRBV5-1
d_gene: .
CDR3aa: CASSFRDLGSYNEQFF
CDR3nt: TGCGCCAGCAGCTTCAGGGACTTAGGCTCCTACAATGAGCAGTTCTTC

abundance: .
j_gene: TRBJ2-4
v_gene: TRBV14
d_gene: .
CDR3aa: CASSPGPGGNIQYF
CDR3nt: TGTGCCAGCAGCCCGGGGCCAGGGGGGAACATTCAGTACTTC

abundance: .
j_gene: TRBJ2-2
v_gene: TRBV3-1/TRBV3-2
d_gene: TRBD1
CDR3aa: CASSQGTGGLTGELFF
CDR3nt: TGTGCCAGCAGCCAAGGTACAGGGGGCCTCACCGGGGAGCTGTTTTTT

abundance: few
j_gene: TRBJ1-1
v_gene: TRBV10-3
d_gene: TRBD1
CDR3aa: CAIGTGGRGTEAFF
CDR3nt: TGTGCCATTGGGACAGGGGGAAGGGGCACTGAAGCTTTCTTT

abundance: .
j_gene: TRBJ2-5
v_gene: TRBV19
d_gene: .
CDR3aa: CASSIGRVGPSGETQYF
CDR3nt: TGTGCCAGTAGTATAGGTCGGGTCGGCCCCTCGGGAGAGACCCAGTACTTC

abundance: .
j_gene: TRBJ2-2
v_gene: TRBV4-1
d_gene: .
CDR3aa: CASSHGGYLGTGELFF
CDR3nt: TGCGCCAGCAGCCACGGGGGCTACCTTGGGACCGGGGAGCTGTTTTTT

abundance: .
j_gene: TRBJ2-5
v_gene: TRBV7-2
d_gene: .
CDR3aa: CASSAEQGETQYF
CDR3nt: TGTGCCAGCAGCGCCGAGCAGGGGGAGACCCAGTACTTC

abundance: .
j_gene: TRBJ2-2
v_gene: TRBV6-5
d_gene: .
CDR3aa: CASRGRPRAGELFF
CDR3nt: TGTGCCAGCAGGGGACGACCCAGGGCCGGGGAGCTGTTTTTT

abundance: once
j_gene: TRBJ2-5
v_gene: TRBV5-1
d_gene: TRBD1
CDR3aa: CASSLGVGQGDETQYF
CDR3nt: TGCGCCAGCAGCTTGGGTGTGGGACAGGGGGATGAGACCCAGTACTTC